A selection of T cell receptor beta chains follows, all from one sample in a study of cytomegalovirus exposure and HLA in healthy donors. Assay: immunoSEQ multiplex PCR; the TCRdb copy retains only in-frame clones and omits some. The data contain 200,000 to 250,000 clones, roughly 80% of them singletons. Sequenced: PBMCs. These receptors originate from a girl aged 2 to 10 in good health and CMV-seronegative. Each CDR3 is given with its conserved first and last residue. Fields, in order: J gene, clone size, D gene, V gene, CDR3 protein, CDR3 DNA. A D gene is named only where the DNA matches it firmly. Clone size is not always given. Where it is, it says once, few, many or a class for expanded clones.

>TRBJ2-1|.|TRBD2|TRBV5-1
CASSPGGGQYNEQFF
TGCGCCAGCAGCCCGGGGGGTGGACAATACAATGAGCAGTTCTTC
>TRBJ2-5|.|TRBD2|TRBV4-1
CASSQEAGDLETQYF
TGCGCCAGCAGCCAAGAAGCGGGAGACCTGGAGACCCAGTACTTC
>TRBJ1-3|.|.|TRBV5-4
CASSQNQGRSGNTIYF
TGTGCCAGCAGCCAAAATCAGGGAAGGTCTGGAAACACCATATATTTT
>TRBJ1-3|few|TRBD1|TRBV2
CASSPRTGVRDIYF
TGTGCCAGCAGTCCCCGGACAGGGGTACGAGACATATATTTT
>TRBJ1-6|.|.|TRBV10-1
CASSETTRAPLHF
TGCGCCAGCAGTGAGACAACCAGGGCACCCCTCCACTTT
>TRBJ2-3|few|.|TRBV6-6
CASTLFQGGPQYF
TGTGCCAGCACCCTTTTCCAGGGTGGACCGCAGTATTTT
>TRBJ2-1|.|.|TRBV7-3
CASSFYRGNEQFF
TGTGCCAGCAGCTTTTACCGGGGCAATGAGCAGTTCTTC
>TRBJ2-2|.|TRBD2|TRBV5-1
CASSLPSGGAGELFF
TGCGCCAGCAGCTTGCCTAGCGGGGGGGCCGGGGAGCTGTTTTTT
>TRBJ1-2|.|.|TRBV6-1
CASSSQGAGYGYTF
TGTGCCAGCAGTTCACAGGGTGCGGGCTATGGCTACACCTTC
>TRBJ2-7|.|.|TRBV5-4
CASSFATGIYRSYEQYF
TGTGCCAGCAGCTTCGCAACAGGGATTTACCGCTCCTACGAGCAGTACTTC
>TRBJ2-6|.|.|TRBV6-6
CASLGQPSGANVLTF
TGTGCCAGCCTTGGACAGCCCTCTGGGGCCAACGTCCTGACTTTC
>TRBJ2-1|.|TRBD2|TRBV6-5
CASSTLAGVGNEQFF
TGTGCCAGCAGCACACTAGCGGGAGTCGGCAATGAGCAGTTCTTC
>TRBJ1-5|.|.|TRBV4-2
CASSPTGYGQPQHF
TGTGCCAGCAGCCCGACAGGTTATGGTCAGCCCCAGCATTTT
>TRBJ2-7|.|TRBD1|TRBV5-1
CASSQTGFDEQYF
TGCGCCAGCAGCCAGACAGGGTTCGACGAGCAGTACTTC
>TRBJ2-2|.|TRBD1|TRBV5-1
CASSVRGQDAGELFF
TGCGCCAGCAGCGTCAGGGGGCAAGACGCCGGGGAGCTGTTTTTT
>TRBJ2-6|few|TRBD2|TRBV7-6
CASSRGLAGDSGANVLTF
TGTGCCAGCAGCCGAGGACTAGCGGGAGACTCTGGGGCCAACGTCCTGACTTTC
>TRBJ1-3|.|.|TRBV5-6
CASSLFGAGNTIYF
TGTGCCAGCAGCTTGTTCGGGGCTGGAAACACCATATATTTT
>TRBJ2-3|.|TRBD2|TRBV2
CASSMLAGGSDTQYF
TGTGCCAGCAGTATGCTAGCGGGGGGTTCAGATACGCAGTATTTT
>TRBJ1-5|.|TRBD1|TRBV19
CASSSTGGWQPQHF
TGTGCCAGTAGTAGCACAGGGGGCTGGCAGCCCCAGCATTTT
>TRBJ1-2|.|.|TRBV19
CASWGEDGYTF
TGTGCCAGTTGGGGAGAGGATGGCTACACCTTC